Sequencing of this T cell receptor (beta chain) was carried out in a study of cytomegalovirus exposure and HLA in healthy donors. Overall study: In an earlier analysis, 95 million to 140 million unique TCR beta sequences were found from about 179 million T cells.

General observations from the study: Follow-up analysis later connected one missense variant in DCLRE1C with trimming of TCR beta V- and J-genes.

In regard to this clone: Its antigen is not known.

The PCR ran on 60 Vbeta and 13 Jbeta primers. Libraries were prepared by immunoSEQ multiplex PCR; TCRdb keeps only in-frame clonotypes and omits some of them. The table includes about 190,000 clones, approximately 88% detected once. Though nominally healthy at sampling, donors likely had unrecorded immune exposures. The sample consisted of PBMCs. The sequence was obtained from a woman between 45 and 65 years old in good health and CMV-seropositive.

CDR3 nucleotides: TGTGCCTGGATTGGACAGCAGAACGGGGAGCTGTTTTTT. Its translation is CAWIGQQNGELFF. V is TRBV30 and J is TRBJ2-2, with D possibly TRBD1 on 6 matching bases. The V gene lost 4 bases and the J gene lost 7 bases, with 13 bases spanning the gap. The CDR3 has 13 amino acids. Per germline, CDR1 GTSNPN and CDR2 SVGIG (reference sequence).